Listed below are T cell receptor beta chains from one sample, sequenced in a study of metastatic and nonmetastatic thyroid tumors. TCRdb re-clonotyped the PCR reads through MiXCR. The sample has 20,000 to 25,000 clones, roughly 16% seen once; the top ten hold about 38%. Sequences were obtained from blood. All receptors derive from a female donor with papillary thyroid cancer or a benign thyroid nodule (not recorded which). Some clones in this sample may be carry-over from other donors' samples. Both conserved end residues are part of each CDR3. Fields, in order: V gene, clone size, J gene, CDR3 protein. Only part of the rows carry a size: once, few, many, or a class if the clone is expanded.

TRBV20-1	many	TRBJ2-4	CRDQRPKNIQYF
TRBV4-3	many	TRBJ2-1	CASSQDRLAGVREQFF
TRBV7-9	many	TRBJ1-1	CASSLRRANTEAFF
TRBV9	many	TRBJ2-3	CASSPQTSANTDTQYF
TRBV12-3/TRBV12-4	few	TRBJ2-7	CASSLGRVHEQYF
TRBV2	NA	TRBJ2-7	CASSDHEQYF
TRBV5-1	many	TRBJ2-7	CASSLGRNSYEQYF
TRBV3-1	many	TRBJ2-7	CASSQAAGGSYEQYF
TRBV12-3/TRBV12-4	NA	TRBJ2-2	CASSLRQGGAGELFF
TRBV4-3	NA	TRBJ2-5	CASSPGTGDEETQYF
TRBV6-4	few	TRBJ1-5	CASTSRRGQPQHF
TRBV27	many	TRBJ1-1	CASSPGTGVVGNTEAFF
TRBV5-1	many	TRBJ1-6	CASSGGQGNSPLHF
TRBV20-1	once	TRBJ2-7	CSATPGGEADEQYF
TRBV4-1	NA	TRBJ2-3	CASSRTLGAGTDTQYF
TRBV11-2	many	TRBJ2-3	CASSPPGQRGTDTQYF
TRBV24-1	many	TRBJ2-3	CATSDLPTATDTQYF
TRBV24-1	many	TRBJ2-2	CATSDFGAGLNTGELFF
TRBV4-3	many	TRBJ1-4	CASSQRVFPGQEGEKLFF